The present T cell receptor beta chain was sequenced within a study of CD4 and CD8 cells across lung adenocarcinoma regions. Via MiXCR, TCRdb re-called the PCR reads, giving one row per CDR3 protein. The sample holds tens of thousands of distinct CDR3 sequences; about 54% are singletons and the top ten take roughly a quarter. This CDR3 contains 16 residues. Trimming took 8 bases from V and 9 from J, leaving 27 bases between them. The germline CDR1 and CDR2 sequences are WSHSY and SAAADI. The sample comprised CD8+ T cells from the center of a lung tumor. The source of this sequence is a female donor with lung adenocarcinoma. The CD4 and CD8 labels of this study may be unreliable. The rearrangement links TRBV10-2 to TRBJ2-3; D might be TRBD1 or TRBD2, each matching 5 bases. This chain's CDR3 is CASRASGLSAKDTQYF. The CDR3 DNA reads as TGCGCCAGCCGCGCCTCGGGGCTGTCAGCCAAAGACACGCAGTATTTT.